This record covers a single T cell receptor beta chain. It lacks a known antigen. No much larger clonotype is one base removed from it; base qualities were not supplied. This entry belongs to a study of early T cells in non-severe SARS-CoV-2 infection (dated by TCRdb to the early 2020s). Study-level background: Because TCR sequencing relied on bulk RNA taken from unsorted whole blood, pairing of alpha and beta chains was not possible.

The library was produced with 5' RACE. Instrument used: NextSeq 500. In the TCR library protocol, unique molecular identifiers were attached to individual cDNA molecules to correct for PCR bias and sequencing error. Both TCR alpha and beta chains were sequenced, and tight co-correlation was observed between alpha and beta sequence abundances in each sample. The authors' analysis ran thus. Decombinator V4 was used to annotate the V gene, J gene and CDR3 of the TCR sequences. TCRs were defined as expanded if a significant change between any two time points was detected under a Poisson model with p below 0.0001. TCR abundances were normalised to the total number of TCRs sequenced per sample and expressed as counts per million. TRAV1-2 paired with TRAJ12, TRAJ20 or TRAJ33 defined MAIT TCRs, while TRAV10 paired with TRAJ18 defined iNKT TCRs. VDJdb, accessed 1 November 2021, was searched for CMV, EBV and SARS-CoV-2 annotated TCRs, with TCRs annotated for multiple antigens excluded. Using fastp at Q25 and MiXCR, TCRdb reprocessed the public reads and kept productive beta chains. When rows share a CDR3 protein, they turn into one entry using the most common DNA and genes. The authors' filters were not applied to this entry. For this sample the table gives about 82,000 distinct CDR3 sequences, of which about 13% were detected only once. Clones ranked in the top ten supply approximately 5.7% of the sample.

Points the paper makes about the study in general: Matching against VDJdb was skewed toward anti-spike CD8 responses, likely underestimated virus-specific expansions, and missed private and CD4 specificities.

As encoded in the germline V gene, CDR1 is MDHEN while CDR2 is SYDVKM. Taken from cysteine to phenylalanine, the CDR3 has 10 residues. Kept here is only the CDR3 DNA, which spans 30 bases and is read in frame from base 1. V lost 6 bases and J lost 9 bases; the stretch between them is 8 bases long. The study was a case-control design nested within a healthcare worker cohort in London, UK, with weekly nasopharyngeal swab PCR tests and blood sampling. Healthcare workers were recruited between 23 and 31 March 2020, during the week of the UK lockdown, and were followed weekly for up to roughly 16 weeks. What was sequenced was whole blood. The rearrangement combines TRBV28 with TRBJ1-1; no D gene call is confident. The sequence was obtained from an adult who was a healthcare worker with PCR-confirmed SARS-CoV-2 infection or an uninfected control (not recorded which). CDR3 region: CASSRVKAFF. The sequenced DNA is TGTGCCAGCAGCCGGGTAAAAGCTTTCTTT.